Below, one T cell receptor (beta chain) is given with its context. What antigen it recognizes has not been identified. There are no base qualities to consult, and no much larger clone falls within one base. The sample belongs to a study of cytotoxic CD8 clonotypes in ibrutinib-treated CLL (dated by TCRdb to the early 2020s). Context from the whole study: The cohort was composed of approximately 11 relapsed/refractory and roughly 14 treatment-naive patients; IGHV unmutated status was identified in some 17 patients. Responses were partial in about 25 patients and complete in 2; after median approximately 69 months follow-up, about 14 stayed in remission and some twelve progressed. Response samples were obtained after a median of 12 months of treatment, with a range of roughly 6 to 40 months. On average, each sample yielded 250,000 to 300,000 productive templates and around 100,000 productive rearrangements. Of the 90 or so participants in the trial, 26 had longitudinal samples available. Cryopreserved peripheral blood mononuclear cells were obtained before treatment, at response, and at either sustained remission or disease progression. Every remission and progressive disease sample was obtained while ibrutinib was still being received by the patients. The paper as a whole reports these results and caveats: Public clonotypes were rare and either contracted or stayed stable during treatment, and the rise in clonality at ibrutinib response reflected the expansion of private clonotypes. Baseline clonality exceeded that of age-matched healthy donors and correlated strongly with circulating CD8+ T-cell counts. Clonality increased at ibrutinib response, stayed stable in sustained remission, and fell back toward baseline at progression. Sampling times were not matched between sustained-remission and progressing patients, and lymph node repertoires were not studied.

Taken from the germline V gene, the CDR1 and CDR2 loops are KGHSH and LQKENI. V drops 6 bases and J drops 7 bases, leaving 10 bases in between. The CDR3 measures 11 amino acids from cysteine to phenylalanine. The read is trimmed to its CDR3 DNA, 33 bases read in frame from base 1. In light of the paper, this sample's time point label describes: approximately 2 years on ibrutinib. For TCR beta library preparation, roughly 2 micrograms of genomic DNA were extracted from the cryopreserved PBMCs. Longitudinal blood samples from CLL patients receiving ibrutinib monotherapy were subjected to high-throughput TCR beta sequencing. The patients took part in an open-label, single-center phase 2 trial of ibrutinib monotherapy. Each clonotype received, on average, 10x coverage in deep resolution sequencing performed on a MiSeq, where the target depth lay between 1 in 1 million and 1 in 200,000 T cells. The immunoSEQ hsTCRB Kit was used to generate TCR beta libraries. Per the source publication's procedure: Data were analyzed with ImmunoSEQ Data Assistant and ImmunoSEQ Analyzer, with V, D and J genes assigned per IMGT definitions. Clonality, with values ranging from 0 to 1, was calculated as one minus the normalized Shannon entropy of productive rearrangement frequencies. Only overrepresented clonotypes making up at least 0.05% of the repertoire of each patient were included in the public clonotype analysis. Fewer than 15 age-matched healthy donor repertoires from immuneACCESS served as clonality controls. What TCRdb holds here is the immuneACCESS table cut down to in-frame rearrangements. Part of the clones is not present; checked against another copy, under half of the missing clones reflect an unresolved V gene, and the others are unexplained. The DNA gave D and trimming, while V, J and clone size come from that table. The sample table lists some 130,000 clones, approximately 85% of them with a count of one. Roughly 1.9% of the sample is taken by the ten largest.

Here the chain combines TRBV18 and TRBJ2-7; possibly the D gene is TRBD2, per 5 matching bases. The source is a human donor with chronic lymphocytic leukemia. The sequencing used PBMCs, collected after 24 months of ibrutinib treatment. The CDR3 here reads CASSRPGEQYF. The DNA sequence is TGTGCCAGCTCCCGCCCGGGGGAGCAGTACTTC.